A single T cell receptor (beta chain) is shown here with its context. Its antigen remains unidentified. Clones were read by immunoSEQ multiplex PCR, and TCRdb kept only the in-frame ones, dropping some. This sample has approximately 11,000 clones, with roughly 84% found just once. This entry comes from a study of tumor-infiltrating lymphocytes in localized non-small cell lung cancer. General study results and limits: Compared with uninvolved lung, tumors showed higher T cell infiltration by TCRbeta sequencing.

This clonotype was sampled from a human donor with non-small cell lung cancer. Sequencing was done on a sample of lung tumor tissue.

The CDR3 is CASSPKVAASFQETQYF. The DNA for the CDR3 is TGCGCCAGCAGCCCCAAGGTGGCAGCGTCTTTCCAAGAGACCCAGTACTTC. This chain links TRBV5-1 with TRBJ2-5; no clear D gene. Germline V gives CDR1 SGHRS, CDR2 YFSETQ. This CDR3 is 17 amino acids long. Trimming shortened V by 4 bases and J by 1 base, and 20 bases separated the two germline ends.